The clone carrying this T cell receptor (beta chain) was seen a few times. Antigen unknown. Stated time point: week 23, last vaccination. The study gave 300 ug of mutant IDH1 20-mer peptide per vaccine dose, with topical imiquimod. Here immunoSEQ multiplex PCR was the method, and the copy in TCRdb shows in-frame clones only, minus some. In the table there are around 54,000 clones, 75% to 90% of which are singletons. The sample belongs to a study of a mutant IDH1 vaccine in newly diagnosed glioma. As for the study in general: The start of vaccination came 4-6 weeks after radiotherapy alone, or with temozolomide cycles. The treated group averaged about 41 years old and was around 62% male, about 40% female. Study-wide results and caveats: There were vaccine-induced immune responses in about 92% of the patients.

The germline gives CDR1 MGHRA, CDR2 YSYEKL. The V and J ends lost 4 bases and 2 bases, in that order; junction bases with no gene match: 7. The CDR3 has 15 amino acids. V and J are TRBV4-1 and TRBJ2-7; 8 bases align to TRBD1. The starting material was PBMCs, obtained from a glioma patient whose treatment included an IDH1 peptide vaccine. The sequence came from a man aged 35-49 years with glioma. CDR3 bases: TGCGCCAGCAGCCCGCGGACAGGGAGTACCTACGAGCAGTACTTC. Its protein product is CASSPRTGSTYEQYF.